The rows below give T cell receptor delta chains drawn from one sample of a study of gamma-delta chains in newborns, infants, children. TCRdb reanalysed the reads via CATT. Here the sample spans a few thousand delta-chain clones, less than 15% being singletons. The sample here was blood, taken at baseline. The origin of the receptors is a child who was a newborn, infant or young child, either healthy, febrile or measles-vaccinated (not recorded which). CDR3s include the opening cysteine and the closing phenylalanine or tryptophan. Each record gives: D gene, J gene, clone size, V gene, CDR3 protein, CDR3 DNA. D genes are given only for firm matches. The size entry is marked missing in some rows and otherwise reads once, few, many or a size class.

TRDD3 | TRDJ1 | medium-sized | TRDV2 | CACDTLSFPTAIMGDTSYTDKLIF | TGTGCCTGTGACACCCTGAGCTTTCCTACGGCGATAATGGGGGATACTTCGTACACCGATAAACTCATCTTT
- | TRDJ1 | medium-sized | TRDV3 | CAFKEGLYTDKLIF | TGTGCCTTTAAAGAAGGACTGTACACCGATAAACTCATCTTT
TRDD3 | TRDJ1 | once | TRDV1 | CALGGRGGPFPLLGGCGTDKLIF | TGTGCTCTTGGGGGACGGGGCGGGCCTTTCCCTCTACTGGGGGGTTGCGGCACCGATAAACTCATCTTT
TRDD3 | TRDJ1 | medium-sized | TRDV1 | CALREPPYSYWYFLGDTRPSDTDKLIF | TGTGCTCTTCGGGAACCCCCCTATTCCTACTGGTACTTTCTGGGGGATACGCGTCCCTCCGACACCGATAAACTCATCTTT
- | TRDJ3 | few | TRDV2 | CACDTGGPSSWDTRQMFF | TGTGCCTGTGACACTGGGGGGCCCAGCTCCTGGGACACCCGACAGATGTTTTTC
TRDD3 | TRDJ1 | medium-sized | TRDV1 | CALGDQLDWGYIGYTDKLIF | TGTGCTCTTGGGGATCAGCTAGACTGGGGATATATTGGGTACACCGATAAACTCATCTTT
- | TRDJ1 | medium-sized | TRDV3 | CATSYTDKLIF | TGTGCGACTTCCTACACCGATAAACTCATCTTT
TRDD2 | TRDJ1 | medium-sized | TRAV29/DV5 | CAASDLGLPTKSGDEDKLIF | TGTGCAGCAAGCGATCTAGGCCTTCCTACGAAGTCTGGGGATGAAGATAAACTCATCTTT
- | TRDJ1 | medium-sized | TRDV2 | CACDTVSLGGIRTDKLIF | TGTGCCTGTGACACGGTAAGCCTAGGCGGAATAAGGACCGATAAACTCATCTTT
- | TRDJ1 | few | TRDV1 | CALGELTPTKTYTDKLIF | TGTGCTCTTGGGGAACTAACTCCTACCAAAACGTACACCGATAAACTCATCTTT
TRDD2 | TRDJ1 | medium-sized | TRDV1 | CALGEPVSYGRYGTGYTDKLIF | TGTGCTCTTGGGGAACCGGTTTCCTACGGGAGGTATGGTACGGGGTACACCGATAAACTCATCTTT
- | TRDJ1 | few | TRDV1 | CALGVRPTSYCKLIF | TGTGCTCTTGGGGTAAGACCTACCTCCTACTGTAAACTCATCTTT
TRDD3 | TRDJ2 | medium-sized | TRDV2 | CACDNWGSLTAQLFF | TGTGCCTGTGACAACTGGGGGTCTTTGACAGCACAACTCTTCTTT
TRDD3 | TRDJ1 | - | TRDV1 | CALGGDLEPLGAPYTDKLIF | TGTGCTCTTGGGGGGGACTTAGAGCCCCTGGGGGCCCCGTACACCGATAAACTCATCTTT
TRDD3 | TRDJ1 | - | TRDV2 | CACDSWGIDGLIF | TGTGCCTGTGACTCCTGGGGGATCGACGGACTCATCTTT
- | TRDJ3 | - | TRDV2 | CACDTVDTSWDTRQMFF | TGTGCCTGTGACACCGTGGATACCTCCTGGGACACCCGACAGATGTTTTTC
- | TRDJ3 | few | TRDV2 | CACDAGDPRTWDTRQMFF | TGTGCCTGTGACGCCGGGGACCCCCGTACCTGGGACACCCGACAGATGTTTTTC
TRDD3 | TRDJ1 | medium-sized | TRDV2 | CACDTIRHLRTGDTQGDKLIF | TGTGCCTGTGACACAATACGACACCTTCGTACTGGGGATACCCAGGGCGATAAACTCATCTTT
TRDD3 | TRDJ1 | - | TRDV1 | CALGELRKWGISNRWTDKLIF | TGTGCTCTTGGGGAACTTAGGAAGTGGGGGATATCAAATAGGTGGACCGATAAACTCATCTTT
TRDD3 | TRDJ1 | - | TRDV2 | CACDLLGRYTDKLIF | TGTGCCTGTGATTTACTGGGGAGGTACACCGATAAACTCATCTTT
TRDD3 | TRDJ1 | medium-sized | TRDV2 | CACDLLLGDKLIF | TGTGCCTGTGATCTATTACTGGGGGATAAACTCATCTTT
TRDD3 | TRDJ2 | medium-sized | TRDV2 | CACDSLLGDTTLLTAQLFF | TGTGCCTGTGACTCCTTACTGGGGGATACGACTCTTTTGACAGCACAACTCTTCTTT
TRDD3 | TRDJ3 | medium-sized | TRDV2 | CACDTTPTGGGYHSWDTRQMFF | TGTGCCTGTGACACGACCCCTACAGGTGGGGGATACCACTCCTGGGACACCCGACAGATGTTTTTC
TRDD3 | TRDJ1 | few | TRDV2 | CACDPVLGDTPFGKLIF | TGTGCCTGTGACCCAGTACTGGGGGATACGCCCTTTGGTAAACTCATCTTT
TRDD3 | TRDJ1 | few | TRDV1 | CALETNLPNTTGGYSSAELIF | TGTGCTCTTGAGACAAACCTTCCCAATACTACTGGGGGATACTCAAGCGCGGAACTCATCTTT
TRDD3 | TRDJ2 | medium-sized | TRDV2 | CACDTVLGDKTLTAQLFF | TGTGCCTGTGACACCGTATTGGGGGATAAGACTTTGACAGCACAACTCTTCTTT
- | TRDJ1 | - | TRDV1 | CALGEPSLRLGLYTDKLIF | TGTGCTCTTGGGGAACCCTCCCTACGCCTTGGGCTGTACACCGATAAACTCATCTTT